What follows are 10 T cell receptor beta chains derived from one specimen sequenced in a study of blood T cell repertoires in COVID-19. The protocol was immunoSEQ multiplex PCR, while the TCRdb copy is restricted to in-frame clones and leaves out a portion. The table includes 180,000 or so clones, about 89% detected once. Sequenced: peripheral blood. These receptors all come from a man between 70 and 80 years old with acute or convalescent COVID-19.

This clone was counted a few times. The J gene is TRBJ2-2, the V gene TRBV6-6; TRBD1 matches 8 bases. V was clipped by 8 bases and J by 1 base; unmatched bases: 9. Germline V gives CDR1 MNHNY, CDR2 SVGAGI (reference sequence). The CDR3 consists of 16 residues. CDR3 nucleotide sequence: TGTGCCAGCTCAGACGGGACAGGCCTGAACACCGGGGAGCTGTTTTTT. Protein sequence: CASSDGTGLNTGELFF.

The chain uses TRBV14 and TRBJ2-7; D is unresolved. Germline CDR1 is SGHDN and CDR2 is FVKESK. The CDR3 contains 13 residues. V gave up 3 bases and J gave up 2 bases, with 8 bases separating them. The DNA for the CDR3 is TGTGCCAGCAGCCAGTCGACTCCCTACGAGCAGTACTTC. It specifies CASSQSTPYEQYF.

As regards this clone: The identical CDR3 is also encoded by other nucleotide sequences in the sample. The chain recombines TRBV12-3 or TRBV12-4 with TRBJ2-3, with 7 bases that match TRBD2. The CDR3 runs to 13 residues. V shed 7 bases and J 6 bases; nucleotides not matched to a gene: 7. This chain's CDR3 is CASTLGGTDTQYF. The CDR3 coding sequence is TGTGCCAGCACCCTGGGAGGGACGGATACGCAGTATTTT.

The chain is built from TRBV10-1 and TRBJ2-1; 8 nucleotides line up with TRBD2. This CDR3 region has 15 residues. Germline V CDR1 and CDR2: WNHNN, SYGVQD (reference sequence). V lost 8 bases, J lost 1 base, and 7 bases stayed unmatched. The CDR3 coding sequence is TGCGCCAGCTCACAGGCGGGAGGTTCCTACAATGAGCAGTTCTTC. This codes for CASSQAGGSYNEQFF.

The DNA of the CDR3 is TGTGCCAGCAGCCCAGGTTTAACGGGAGGGGCGGAGACCCAGTACTTC. As protein: CASSPGLTGGAETQYF. The rearrangement joins TRBV7-9 to TRBJ2-5, with 8 bases fitting TRBD2. Germline V gene data show CDR1 as SEHNR and CDR2 as FQNEAQ (reference sequence). V was clipped by 5 bases and J by 5 bases; unmatched bases: 13. CDR3 size: 16 residues. The full variable domain, its missing parts supplied by reference TRBV7-9 and TRBJ2-5, is DTGVSQNPRHKITKRGQNVTFRCDPISEHNRLYWYRQTLGQGPEFLTYFQNEAQLEKSRLLSDRFSAERPKGSFSTLEIQRTEQGDSAMYLCASSPGLTGGAETQYFGPGTRLLVL.

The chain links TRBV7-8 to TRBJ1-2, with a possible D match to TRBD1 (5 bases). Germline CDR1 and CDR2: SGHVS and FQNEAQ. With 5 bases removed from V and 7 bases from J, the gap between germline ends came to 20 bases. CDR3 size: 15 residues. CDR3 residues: CASSPLNGGSTGYTF. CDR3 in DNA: TGTGCCAGCAGCCCGCTAAACGGGGGGTCGACTGGCTACACCTTC.

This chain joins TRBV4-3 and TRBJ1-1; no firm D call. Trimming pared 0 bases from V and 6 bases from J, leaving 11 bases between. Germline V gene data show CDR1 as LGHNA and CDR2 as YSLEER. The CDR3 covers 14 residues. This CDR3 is CASSQEGGYSEAFF. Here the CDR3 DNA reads TGCGCCAGCAGCCAAGAGGGAGGGTACTCTGAAGCTTTCTTT.

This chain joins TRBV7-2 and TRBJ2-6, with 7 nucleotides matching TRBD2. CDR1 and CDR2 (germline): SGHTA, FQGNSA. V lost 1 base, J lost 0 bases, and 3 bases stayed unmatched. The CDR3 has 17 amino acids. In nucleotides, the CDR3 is TGTGCCAGCAGCTTAGTGGGACTACACTCTGGGGCCAACGTCCTGACTTTC. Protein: CASSLVGLHSGANVLTF.

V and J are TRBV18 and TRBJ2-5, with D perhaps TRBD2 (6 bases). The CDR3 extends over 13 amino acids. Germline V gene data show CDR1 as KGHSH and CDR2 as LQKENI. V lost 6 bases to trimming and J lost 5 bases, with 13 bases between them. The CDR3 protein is CASSEWGGETQYF. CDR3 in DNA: TGTGCCAGCTCCGAGTGGGGAGGTGAGACCCAGTACTTC.

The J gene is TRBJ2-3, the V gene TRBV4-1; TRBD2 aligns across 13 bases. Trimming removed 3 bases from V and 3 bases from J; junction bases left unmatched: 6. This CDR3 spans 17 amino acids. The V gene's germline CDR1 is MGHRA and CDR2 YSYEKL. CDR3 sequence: CASSHWTSGSSTDTQYF. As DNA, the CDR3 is TGCGCCAGCAGCCATTGGACTAGCGGGAGTTCGACAGATACGCAGTATTTT.